Presented here are 11 T cell receptor beta chains from one specimen sequenced in a study of cytomegalovirus exposure and HLA in healthy donors. The table came from immunoSEQ multiplex PCR; TCRdb's copy has only in-frame clones and leaves some out. The table has more than 80,000 clones, about 96% seen once. Sequencing was performed on PBMCs. The receptors derive from a woman younger than 35 in good health and CMV-seronegative.

The chain is built from TRBV27 and TRBJ1-2; D is unresolved. The CDR3 is made up of 13 amino acids. Per germline, CDR1 MNHEY and CDR2 SMNVEV (reference sequence). V lost 5 bases, J lost 7 bases, and 14 bases lay in between. The CDR3 region is CASSPPSLSGYTF. The CDR3 coding sequence is TGTGCCAGCAGTCCCCCGAGCCTCTCTGGCTACACCTTC.

The CDR3 sequence is CASSNDGTGSYEQYF. The CDR3 DNA reads as TGTGCCAGCAGCAACGATGGGACAGGGTCCTACGAGCAGTACTTC. The rearrangement links TRBV5-6 to TRBJ2-7, with TRBD1 matching over 9 bases. CDR1 is SGHDT and CDR2 is YYEEEE in the germline V gene. V gave up 4 bases and J gave up 1 base; unmatched junction bases: 6. This CDR3 region has 15 residues.

The V call is TRBV12-5, the J call TRBJ2-1, with 7 bases aligning to TRBD2. The V gene's germline CDR1 is LGHNT and CDR2 FRNRAP. V trimming: 1 base; J trimming: 4 bases; junction bases outside the gene matches: 4. There are 15 residues in the CDR3. The CDR3 loop reads CASGLGLAEYNEQFF. The CDR3 DNA follows: TGTGCTAGTGGTTTGGGGCTAGCGGAGTACAATGAGCAGTTCTTC. The full variable domain, in which reference TRBV12-5 and TRBJ2-1 provide the parts outside the CDR3, is DARVTQTPRHKVTEMGQEVTMRCQPILGHNTVFWYRQTMMQGLELLAYFRNRAPLDDSGMPKDRFSAEMPDATLATLKIQPSEPRDSAVYFCASGLGLAEYNEQFFGPGTRLTVL.

V is TRBV4-1 and J is TRBJ1-1; D ambiguous. The V end was cut by 1 base, the J end by 1 base, with 4 bases between. In germline, CDR1 is MGHRA, CDR2 YSYEKL. This CDR3 comprises 13 residues. CDR3 sequence: CASSQAGNTEAFF. As DNA, the CDR3 is TGCGCCAGCAGCCAAGCGGGGAACACTGAAGCTTTCTTT.

The rearrangement links TRBV7-8 to TRBJ1-6; weak D call: TRBD1 (5 bases). Trimming pared 2 bases from V and 8 bases from J, leaving 16 bases between. This CDR3 region has 16 residues. Germline loops: CDR1 SGHVS, CDR2 FQNEAQ. CDR3 in amino acids: CASSLRGTFLDSPLHF. In DNA, the CDR3 is TGTGCCAGCAGCTTACGGGGGACTTTTCTCGATTCACCCCTCCACTTT.

This chain connects TRBV10-1 to TRBJ1-1, with TRBD1 as a possible D gene (5 bases). This CDR3 is built from 14 residues. V was cut by 4 bases and J by 2 bases, with 11 bases left in between. CDR1 and CDR2 (germline): WNHNN, SYGVQD (reference sequence). CDR3 sequence reads: CASSGRDQNTEAFF. The CDR3 nucleotides read TGCGCCAGCAGTGGGAGGGACCAAAACACTGAAGCTTTCTTT.

V usage is TRBV29-1 and J usage is TRBJ2-1; 11 bases fit TRBD2. This CDR3 comprises 14 residues. Germline assignment: CDR1 SQVTM and CDR2 ANQGSEA. J was trimmed by 4 bases and V by 5 bases; bases with no gene match: 4. The CDR3 nucleotides read TGCAGCGTTAAGGGACTAGCGGATTACAATGAGCAGTTCTTC. Its protein is CSVKGLADYNEQFF.

The CDR3 here is CASSPVSGGQNIQYF. The CDR3 DNA is TGTGCCAGCTCACCGGTGTCAGGAGGTCAGAACATTCAGTACTTC. V gene TRBV18 combines with J gene TRBJ2-4; TRBD2 might be the D (5 bases). CDR1 and CDR2 from the germline V gene are KGHSH and LQKENI. Trimming took off 3 bases at V and 7 bases at J, with 16 bases between the two ends. The CDR3 runs to 15 residues. Full variable domain (rest looked up from reference TRBV18 and TRBJ2-4): NAGVMQNPRHLVRRRGQEARLRCSPMKGHSHVYWYRQLPEEGLKFMVYLQKENIIDESGMPKERFSAEFPKEGPSILRIQQVVRGDSAAYFCASSPVSGGQNIQYFGAGTRLSVL.

The CDR3 DNA follows: TGTGCCACCGCAACAACCCAAAGCGGGAGCTCCTACGAGCAGTACTTC. It specifies CATATTQSGSSYEQYF. The rearrangement uses TRBV13 and TRBJ2-7, with 8 bases matching TRBD2. The CDR3 extends over 16 amino acids. Looked up from germline, CDR1 is PRHDT and CDR2 is FYEKMQ (reference sequence). The V and J ends lost 10 bases and 0 bases, in that order; junction bases with no gene match: 14.

The J gene is TRBJ2-3, the V gene TRBV27; D unclear. The germline gives CDR1 MNHEY, CDR2 SMNVEV (reference sequence). CDR3 length: 15 amino acids. Trimming cost V 5 bases and J 3 bases, with 15 bases left between them. The DNA of the CDR3 is TGTGCCAGCAGTCCCCCCTCGCTAAGAACAGATACGCAGTATTTT. It is translated as CASSPPSLRTDTQYF.

In DNA, the CDR3 is TGTGCCAGCAGCTTACTCGCGGGAGCCTACGAGCAGTACTTC. Translating gives CASSLLAGAYEQYF. The chain carries TRBV7-2 and TRBJ2-7, with TRBD2 matching over 7 bases. The CDR3 is 14 amino acids. Per the germline V gene, CDR1 is SGHTA and CDR2 is FQGNSA. V gave up 2 bases and J gave up 2 bases; unmatched junction bases: 3.